One sample yielded the 6 T cell receptor beta chains listed below, sequenced in a study of blood T cell repertoires in COVID-19. Assay used: immunoSEQ multiplex PCR; TCRdb lists only in-frame clones, some missing. Found here are about 240,000 clones, around 83% of them singletons; the top ten hold roughly 3.3%. Sequences were obtained from peripheral blood. The receptors come from a young woman with acute or convalescent COVID-19.

This rearrangement joins TRBV7-9 to TRBJ1-1, with 7 nucleotides matching TRBD1. Germline assignment: CDR1 SEHNR and CDR2 FQNEAQ (reference sequence). The CDR3 spans 19 residues. Trimming cost V 5 bases and J 0 bases; bases outside gene matches: 18. CDR3 region: CASSPQPRGQARMNTEAFF. CDR3 sequence (DNA): TGTGCCAGCAGCCCTCAACCCCGTGGACAGGCGCGTATGAACACTGAAGCTTTCTTT. Drawing the rest from reference TRBV7-9 and TRBJ1-1, the complete variable domain is DTGVSQNPRHKITKRGQNVTFRCDPISEHNRLYWYRQTLGQGPEFLTYFQNEAQLEKSRLLSDRFSAERPKGSFSTLEIQRTEQGDSAMYLCASSPQPRGQARMNTEAFFGQGTRLTVV.

The chain couples TRBV5-1 to TRBJ2-1; TRBD2 aligns across 7 bases. Germline CDR1 and CDR2: SGHRS and YFSETQ. The CDR3 loop spans 16 amino acids. J gave up 6 bases and V 0 bases, and 9 bases lay outside the gene matches. In DNA form, the CDR3 reads TGCGCCAGCAGCTTGGACGTAGCGGGCGGGGGCAATGAGCAGTTCTTC. Translated: CASSLDVAGGGNEQFF.

This clone was picked up a small number of times. The chain links TRBV6-4 to TRBJ2-1; D remains ambiguous. Germline V gene sequence: CDR1 MRHNA, CDR2 SNTAGT. Trimming cost V 1 base and J 0 bases, with 10 bases left between them. This CDR3 contains 16 residues. CDR3 coding DNA: TGTGCCAGCAGTGACTTGGCACAGAGCTCCTACAATGAGCAGTTCTTC. Translation: CASSDLAQSSYNEQFF.

The chain combines TRBV2 with TRBJ2-3; a weak D match, TRBD2 (6 bases). Germline loops: CDR1 SNHLY, CDR2 FYNNEI. This CDR3 spans 19 amino acids. Trimming removed 6 bases from V and 1 base from J, with 26 bases in between. The CDR3 nucleotides are TGTGCCAGCAGCTCTACCACGGGGGTTTTTGCAGGGCGCACAGATACGCAGTATTTT. The encoded protein is CASSSTTGVFAGRTDTQYF. Filled out from reference TRBV2 and TRBJ2-3, the complete variable domain reads EPEVTQTPSHQVTQMGQEVILRCVPISNHLYFYWYRQILGQKVEFLVSFYNNEISEKSEIFDDQFSVERPDGSNFTLKIRSTKLEDSAMYFCASSSTTGVFAGRTDTQYFGPGTRLTVL.

The chain employs TRBV2 and TRBJ2-7; 8 positions agree with TRBD1. Germline V CDR1 and CDR2: SNHLY, FYNNEI. J gave up 10 bases and V 4 bases, and 9 bases lay outside the gene matches. The CDR3 extends over 13 amino acids. CDR3 protein: CASSGQDRAEQYF. CDR3 nucleotides: TGTGCCAGCAGTGGCCAGGACAGGGCTGAACAGTACTTC. The full variable domain, completed using reference TRBV2 and TRBJ2-7, is EPEVTQTPSHQVTQMGQEVILRCVPISNHLYFYWYRQILGQKVEFLVSFYNNEISEKSEIFDDQFSVERPDGSNFTLKIRSTKLEDSAMYFCASSGQDRAEQYFGPGTRLTVT.

The chain recombines TRBV7-8 with TRBJ2-7, with D maybe TRBD2 (6 bases). The V end lost 5 bases, the J end lost 7 bases, and 15 bases lay between the germline ends. The CDR3 is 13 amino acids. Germline values: CDR1 SGHVS, CDR2 FQNEAQ. The CDR3 nucleotides read TGTGCCAGCAGCGCCCGACTAGGAGAGGAGCAGTACTTC. Translation gives CASSARLGEEQYF.